Listed below are T cell receptor beta chains from one sample, sequenced in a study of T-cell reconstitution after alpha-beta-depleted transplantation in children. TCRdb re-called the PCR reads through MiXCR, storing one row per CDR3 protein. The data show 200,000 to 250,000 distinct CDR3 sequences, 9.5% to 13% seen once. Here the sequenced sample was PBMCs, taken before TCRalphabeta/CD19-depleted stem cell transplant. These TCRs come from a child younger than two with acute myeloid leukemia, due to receive a stem cell transplant. CDR3s include the opening cysteine and the closing phenylalanine or tryptophan. D genes are given only for firm matches. Clone size is not always given. Where it is, it says once, few, many or a class for expanded clones.

NA	TRBJ2-1	NA	TRBV18	TGTGCCAGCTCACTAGGATGGGGCTCCTACAATGAGCAGTTCTTC	CASSLGWGSYNEQFF
many	TRBJ1-2	NA	TRBV5-1	TGCGCCAGCAGCGTGGACGGTCCCTATGGCTACACCTTC	CASSVDGPYGYTF
many	TRBJ2-7	TRBD1	TRBV20-1	TGCAGTGCACCGACAGGGACCACCTACGAGCAGTACTTC	CSAPTGTTYEQYF
NA	TRBJ1-2	NA	TRBV5-7	TGTGCCAGGAGCTTGGGGAACCTCTATGGCTACACCTTC	CARSLGNLYGYTF
few	TRBJ1-5	TRBD1	TRBV10-2	TGCGCCAGCAGTCCGGGGAAACAGGGGAATCAGCCCCAGCATTTT	CASSPGKQGNQPQHF
few	TRBJ2-7	NA	TRBV5-1	TGCGCCAGCAGGGATTCAGGATCCCAACATTACGAGCAGTACTTC	CASRDSGSQHYEQYF
many	TRBJ2-2	TRBD2	TRBV7-2	TGTGCCAGCAGCCCGACTAGCGGGAGGTCCGGGGAGCTGTTTTTT	CASSPTSGRSGELFF
many	TRBJ2-3	TRBD1	TRBV28	TGTGCCAGCAGTTCCCGACAGGGACCAGTTACGCAGTATTTT	CASSSRQGPVTQYF
many	TRBJ2-7	TRBD2	TRBV7-2	TGTGCCAGCAGCTTCAGCTCGGGACTAGGCTACGAGCAGTACTTC	CASSFSSGLGYEQYF
NA	TRBJ2-1	NA	TRBV4-2	TGTGCCAGCAGCCAAGATGTGGTCCGCGCGGGTGAGCAGTTCTTC	CASSQDVVRAGEQFF
many	TRBJ1-2	NA	TRBV7-2	TGTGCCAGCAGCTGGGGTTCCTATGGCTACACCTTC	CASSWGSYGYTF
many	TRBJ1-1	NA	TRBV7-9	TGTGCCAGCAGCTCCCACAGGGAGAGCACTGAAGCTTTCTTT	CASSSHRESTEAFF
many	TRBJ2-5	NA	TRBV3-1	TGTGCCAGCAGTTCCAGACTAGGGCGGGAGACCCAGTACTTC	CASSSRLGRETQYF
many	TRBJ1-5	NA	TRBV7-9	TGTGCCAGCAGCTCGGCCTCAGGATTAGGGCAGCCCCAGCATTTT	CASSSASGLGQPQHF
many	TRBJ2-2	NA	TRBV24-1	TGTGCCACCAGTGATGGGCCCGGGCCCGGGGAGCTGTTTTTT	CATSDGPGPGELFF
many	TRBJ2-1	NA	TRBV11-2	TGTGCCAGCGGAAGGACTGAGCAGTTCTTC	CASGRTEQFF
many	TRBJ2-7	NA	TRBV10-2	TGCGCCAGCAGTGACACCTACGAGCAGTACTTC	CASSDTYEQYF
few	TRBJ1-2	NA	TRBV7-9	TGTGCCAGCAGCTCGACAGACCCCGCGAGCACCTTC	CASSSTDPASTF
many	TRBJ2-3	NA	TRBV5-1	TGCGCCAGCAGCTTGGCACTATCCACAGATACGCAGTATTTT	CASSLALSTDTQYF
many	TRBJ2-7	NA	TRBV30	TGTGCCTGGAGTGTAAGGAGACACGAGCAGTACTTC	CAWSVRRHEQYF
NA	TRBJ2-2	TRBD2	TRBV5-1	TGCGCCAGCAGGTGGAGCGGGAGCGCTACCGGGGAGCTGTTTTTT	CASRWSGSATGELFF
many	TRBJ2-7	NA	TRBV20-1	TGCAGTGCTCCGCGGACAGTAGGTTCCTACGAGCAGTACTTC	CSAPRTVGSYEQYF
many	TRBJ2-4	TRBD2	TRBV20-1	TGCAGTGCCAGACGGCTAGCGGGGAAAAACATTCAGTACTTC	CSARRLAGKNIQYF
many	TRBJ2-1	NA	TRBV7-8	TGTGCCAGCAGCCCCGCGATAGCGGAGGGTTGGGACAATGAGCAGTTCTTC	CASSPAIAEGWDNEQFF
NA	TRBJ2-1	NA	TRBV12-3/TRBV12-4	TGTGCCAGCAGTTTCGGAGGGGACACCTACAATGAGCAGTTCTTC	CASSFGGDTYNEQFF
many	TRBJ1-1	TRBD1	TRBV24-1	TGTGCCACCAGTGATTTAAAGGGGACAGGGGGCACTGAAGCTTTCTTT	CATSDLKGTGGTEAFF
many	TRBJ1-4	NA	TRBV6-6	TGTGCCAGCAGTGACGGTTACGGAGGGAAACTGTTTTTT	CASSDGYGGKLFF
many	TRBJ2-5	TRBD1	TRBV6-2/TRBV6-3	TGTGCCAGCAAGATAAGGGGGCGCGAATTGGAGACCCAGTACTTC	CASKIRGRELETQYF
many	TRBJ2-3	TRBD2	TRBV20-1	TGCAGTGCTAGAGGGGTAGGACTAGGAAGCACAGATACGCAGTATTTT	CSARGVGLGSTDTQYF
many	TRBJ1-1	TRBD1	TRBV29-1	TGCAGCGGTGGACAGGGGGGCGGCACTGAAGCTTTCTTT	CSGGQGGGTEAFF
few	TRBJ2-7	NA	TRBV12-3/TRBV12-4	TGTGCCAGCAGTTCTACAGGGTTAGGGCAGTACTTC	CASSSTGLGQYF
NA	TRBJ1-4	NA	TRBV19	TGTGCCAGTAGAGTCCCGAGCGGTGAAAAACTGTTTTTT	CASRVPSGEKLFF
many	TRBJ2-2	TRBD2	TRBV6-1	TGTGCCAGCAGTCCACCGACTAGCGGAGCCGGGGAGCTGTTTTTT	CASSPPTSGAGELFF
few	TRBJ2-1	NA	TRBV5-5	TGTACCAGCAGCTTGATTCGGGGCCCCACTCTTTCCTACAATGAGCAGTTCTTC	CTSSLIRGPTLSYNEQFF
many	TRBJ2-1	NA	TRBV27	TGTGCCAGCAGTTTCCCAGCTCACAATGAGCAGTTCTTC	CASSFPAHNEQFF
many	TRBJ2-1	NA	TRBV12-3/TRBV12-4	TGTGCCAGCAGTCGGGGACTCCGCTCCTACAATGAGCAGTTCTTC	CASSRGLRSYNEQFF
many	TRBJ2-1	NA	TRBV5-1	TGCGCCAGCAGCTTGAATCGTGGAGATTCCGGCCAGTTCTTC	CASSLNRGDSGQFF